This T cell receptor beta chain originates from a study of T cells in women clearing cervical HPV infection. Points from the study as a whole: Effector/memory and HPV-specific T cells were not isolated, and association timing is unknown.

Assay used: immunoSEQ multiplex PCR; TCRdb lists only in-frame clones, some missing. This table lists 13,000 or so clones. V trimming: 4 bases; J trimming: 7 bases; junction bases outside the gene matches: 8. Germline lookup yields CDR1 LNHDA and CDR2 SQIVND (reference sequence). This CDR3 has 15 amino acids. To note about this clone: Its antigen is unidentified. Read data end 3 residues before the CDR3 end; the end is taken from the germline J gene.

The sample taken for sequencing was blood buffy coat. The chain links TRBV19 to TRBJ2-1; 9 bases are shared with TRBD1. This sequence was found in a woman aged 18-70 years with a cervical HPV16 infection that either progressed to CIN3+ or cleared (not recorded which). The CDR3 is CASSTRDRAQNEQFF. The CDR3 DNA, read in part, is TGTGCCAGTAGTACACGGGACAGGGCCCAAAATGAG.